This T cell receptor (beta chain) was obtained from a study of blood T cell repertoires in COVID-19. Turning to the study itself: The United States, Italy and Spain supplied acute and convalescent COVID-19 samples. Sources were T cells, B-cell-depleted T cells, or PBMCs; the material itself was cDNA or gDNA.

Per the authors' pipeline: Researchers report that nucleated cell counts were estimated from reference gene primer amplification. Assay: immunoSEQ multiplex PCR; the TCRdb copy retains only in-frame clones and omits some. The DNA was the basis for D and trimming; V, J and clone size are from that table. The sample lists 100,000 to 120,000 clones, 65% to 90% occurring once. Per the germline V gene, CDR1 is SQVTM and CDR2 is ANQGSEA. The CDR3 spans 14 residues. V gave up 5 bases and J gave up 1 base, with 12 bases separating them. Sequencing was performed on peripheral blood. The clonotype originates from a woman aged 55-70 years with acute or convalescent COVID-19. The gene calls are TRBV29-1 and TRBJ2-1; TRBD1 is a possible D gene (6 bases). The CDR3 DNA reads TGCAGCGTTACAGGGCTACTATCCTACAATGAGCAGTTCTTC. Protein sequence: CSVTGLLSYNEQFF.